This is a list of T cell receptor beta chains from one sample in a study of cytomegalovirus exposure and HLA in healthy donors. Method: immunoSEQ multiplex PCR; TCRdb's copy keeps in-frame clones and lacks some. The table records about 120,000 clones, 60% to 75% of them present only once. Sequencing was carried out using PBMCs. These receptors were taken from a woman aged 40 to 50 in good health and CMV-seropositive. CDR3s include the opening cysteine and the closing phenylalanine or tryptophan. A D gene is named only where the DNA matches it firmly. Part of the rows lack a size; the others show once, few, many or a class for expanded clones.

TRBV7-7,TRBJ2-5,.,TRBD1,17,TGTGCTAGCAGCTTAGGGCGGACAGGGCCTCCAGGGGAGACCCAGTACTTC,CASSLGRTGPPGETQYF
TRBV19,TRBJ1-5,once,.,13,TGTGCCACCGCAGAGGGGGACCGGCAGCCCCAGCATTTT,CATAEGDRQPQHF
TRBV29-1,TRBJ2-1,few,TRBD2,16,TGCAGCGTTACGTCGCCCGGGACTAGCAACCCAAATGAGCAGTTCTTC,CSVTSPGTSNPNEQFF
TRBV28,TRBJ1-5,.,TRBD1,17,TGTGCCAGCAGTTTAGGGACAGGTCGGGGAGGCAATCAGCCCCAGCATTTT,CASSLGTGRGGNQPQHF
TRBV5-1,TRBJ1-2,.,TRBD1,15,TGCGCCAGCAGCTGGGGACAGGCTGGGGGGAATGGCTACACCTTC,CASSWGQAGGNGYTF
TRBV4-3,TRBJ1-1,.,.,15,TGCGCCAGCAGCCCAACCGTATTGGGGGACTCTACTTGGGAATTT,CASSPTVLGDSTWEF
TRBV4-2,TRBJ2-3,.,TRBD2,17,TGTGCCAGCAGCCAAGCACCCAGCGGGGGCGTCACAGATACGCAGTATTTT,CASSQAPSGGVTDTQYF
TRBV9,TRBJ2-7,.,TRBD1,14,TGTGCCAGCAGCTACAGGGGGGAAACTTACGAGCAGTACTTC,CASSYRGETYEQYF
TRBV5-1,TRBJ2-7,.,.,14,TGCGCCAGCAGCTTAGAGGGATACTCCTACGAGCAGTACTTC,CASSLEGYSYEQYF
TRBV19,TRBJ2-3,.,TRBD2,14,TGTGCCAGTAGTGTTAGCGGGTTGGCAGATACGCAGTATTTT,CASSVSGLADTQYF
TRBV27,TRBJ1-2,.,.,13,TGTGCCAGCAGTTTCGGGTTCCCGTATGGCTACACCTTC,CASSFGFPYGYTF
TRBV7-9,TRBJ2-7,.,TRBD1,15,TGTGCCAGCAGCTTCTCCGGGACAGGGCGACACGAGCAGTACTTC,CASSFSGTGRHEQYF
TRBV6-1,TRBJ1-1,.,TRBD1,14,TGTGCCAGCCGCGAGGGACAGCAGAACACTGAAGCTTTCTTT,CASREGQQNTEAFF
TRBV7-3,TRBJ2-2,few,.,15,TGTGCCAGCAGCTTAGTCCCTAGCCCAGCCGGGGAGCTGTTTTTT,CASSLVPSPAGELFF
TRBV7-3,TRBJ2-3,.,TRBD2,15,TGTGCCAGCAGCTCTAGCGGGGGAAGCACAGATACGCAGTATTTT,CASSSSGGSTDTQYF
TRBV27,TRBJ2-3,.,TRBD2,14,TGTGCCAGCTGGGGGCTAGCGGGGGTTGATACGCAGTATTTT,CASWGLAGVDTQYF
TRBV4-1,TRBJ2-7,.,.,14,TGCGCCAGCAGCCTTGGGCACGGCTCCTACGAGCAGTACTTC,CASSLGHGSYEQYF
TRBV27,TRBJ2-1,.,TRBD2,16,TGTGCCAGCAGTTTAGCGGGAGGGCCTGGTAGGCATGAGCAGTTCTTC,CASSLAGGPGRHEQFF
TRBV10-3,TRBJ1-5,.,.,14,TGTGCCATCAGGGGCGAGGGCGAAAATCAGCCCCAGCATTTT,CAIRGEGENQPQHF
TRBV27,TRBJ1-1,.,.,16,TGTGCCAGCAGTCCCATCTTCAGATCCGCGAACACTGAAGCTTTCTTT,CASSPIFRSANTEAFF
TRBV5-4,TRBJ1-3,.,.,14,TGTGCCAGCAGCTTTAACAGGGAGGGAAACACCATATATTTT,CASSFNREGNTIYF
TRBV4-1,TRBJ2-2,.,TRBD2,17,TGCGCCAGCAGCCCCCGACTAGCGGGGACGAACACCGGGGAGCTGTTTTTT,CASSPRLAGTNTGELFF
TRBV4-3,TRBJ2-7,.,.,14,TGCGCCAGCAGCCAAGGGCGGGCCAACTACGAGCAGTACTTC,CASSQGRANYEQYF
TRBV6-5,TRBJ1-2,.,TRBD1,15,TGTGCCAGCAGCTCCCCGGGACAGGGACCATATGGCTACACCTTC,CASSSPGQGPYGYTF
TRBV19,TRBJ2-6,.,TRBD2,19,TGTGCCAGTAGTATTCGGTCGGGGACTAGCTCCTCTGGGGCCAACGTCCTGACTTTC,CASSIRSGTSSSGANVLTF
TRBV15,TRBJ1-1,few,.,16,TGTGCCACCAGCAGAGACTCCGAAGCCCTTGGCACTGAAGCTTTCTTT,CATSRDSEALGTEAFF